The 8 T cell receptor beta chains below were found in one sample sequenced in a study of CD8+ T cells in alopecia areata. Sequencing relied on a cDNA template that was reverse transcribed from extracted RNA. Sequencing was performed with immunoSEQ multiplex PCR; in TCRdb, only in-frame clones are kept and a portion is missing. Altogether 120,000 or so clones are present, around 50% being singletons, with the ten largest covering 10%. The sequencing sample was made of NKG2D-low CD8+ T cells sorted from blood. These receptors were obtained from a human donor with alopecia areata.

This clone turned up a few times. The chain uses TRBV29-1 and TRBJ1-2, with no clear D. CDR1 is SQVTM and CDR2 is ANQGSEA in the germline V gene. The CDR3 extends over 12 amino acids. The V end lost 7 bases, the J end lost 5 bases, and 14 bases lay between the germline ends. This CDR3 reads CSAPKGGYGYTF. Written as DNA, the CDR3 is TGCAGCGCGCCCAAGGGCGGGTATGGCTACACCTTC.

The table lists this clone with a few counts. The chain recombines TRBV7-6 with TRBJ2-5; 7 positions match TRBD2. CDR1 and CDR2 (germline): SGHVS, FNYEAQ. J gave up 5 bases and V 4 bases, and 16 bases lay outside the gene matches. This CDR3 comprises 17 residues. Here the CDR3 DNA reads TGTGCCAGCAGCTCGAGCACAGGTAGCGGGCTGGGGGAGACCCAGTACTTC. As protein: CASSSSTGSGLGETQYF.

This clone was found a few times. This chain's CDR3 is CSPNPDRGKGDTQYF. CDR3 sequence (DNA): TGCAGCCCAAACCCCGACAGGGGCAAGGGAGATACGCAGTATTTT. The chain carries TRBV29-1 and TRBJ2-3; 8 nucleotides line up with TRBD1. CDR1 SQVTM and CDR2 ANQGSEA come from the germline V gene. This CDR3 is 15 amino acids long. With V trimmed by 8 bases and J by 5 bases, 15 bases remained unmatched.

The genes are TRBV29-1 and TRBJ2-1; D uncertain. V shed 5 bases and J shed 10 bases, with 12 bases lying between them. The CDR3 sequence is 11 residues long. In germline, CDR1 is SQVTM, CDR2 ANQGSEA. CDR3 nucleotide sequence: TGCAGCGTTCAGGCCCAAGGGGAGCAGTTCTTC. It specifies CSVQAQGEQFF.

The chain employs TRBV5-1 and TRBJ1-1, with D tentatively TRBD1 (6 bases). Germline V gene data show CDR1 as SGHRS and CDR2 as YFSETQ. Trimming took off 5 bases at V and 2 bases at J, with 13 bases between the two ends. This CDR3 region has 14 residues. Here the CDR3 DNA reads TGCGCCAGCAGGAACAGGGAAGGTAACACTGAAGCTTTCTTT. It encodes CASRNREGNTEAFF.

This chain joins TRBV29-1 and TRBJ2-2; no reliable D call. Germline V gives CDR1 SQVTM, CDR2 ANQGSEA. This CDR3 spans 13 amino acids. V lost 6 bases, J lost 0 bases, and 8 bases lay in between. CDR3 region: CSVGTTNTGELFF. CDR3 nucleotides: TGCAGCGTCGGAACTACGAACACCGGGGAGCTGTTTTTT.

The chain links TRBV30 to TRBJ2-7, with D unclear. This CDR3 is 10 amino acids long. CDR1 GTSNPN and CDR2 SVGIG come from the germline V gene (reference sequence). Trimming took 5 bases from V and 7 from J, leaving 9 bases between them. The CDR3 loop is CAWGVREQYF. The CDR3 DNA follows: TGTGCCTGGGGGGTTCGGGAGCAGTACTTC.

J is TRBJ2-7 and V is TRBV9, with TRBD1 as a possible D gene (7 bases). There are 14 residues in the CDR3. The V gene lost 0 bases and the J gene lost 5 bases, with 12 bases spanning the gap. Germline V lookup: CDR1 SGDLS, CDR2 YYNGEE. DNA for the CDR3: TGTGCCAGCAGCGTAGAAGCCAGGGGGGACGAGCAGTACTTC. Its translation: CASSVEARGDEQYF.